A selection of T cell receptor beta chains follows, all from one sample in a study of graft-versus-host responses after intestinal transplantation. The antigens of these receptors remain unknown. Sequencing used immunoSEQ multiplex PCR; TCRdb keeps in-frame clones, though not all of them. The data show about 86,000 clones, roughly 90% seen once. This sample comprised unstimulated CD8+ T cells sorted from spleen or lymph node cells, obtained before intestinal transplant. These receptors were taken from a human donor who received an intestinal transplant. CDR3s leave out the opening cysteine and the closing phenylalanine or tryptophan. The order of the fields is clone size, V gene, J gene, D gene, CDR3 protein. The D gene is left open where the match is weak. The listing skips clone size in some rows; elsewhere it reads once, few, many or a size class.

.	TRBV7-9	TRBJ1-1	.	ASSGTGTGTEAF
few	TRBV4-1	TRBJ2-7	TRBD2	ASSPGAGGDYEQY
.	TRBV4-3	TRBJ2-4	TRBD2	ASSQGGGGAPKNIQY
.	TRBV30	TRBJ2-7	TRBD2	AWSPLAGAHEQY
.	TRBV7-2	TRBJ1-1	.	ASSQGRTEAF
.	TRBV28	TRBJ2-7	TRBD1	ASDAAGQAYEQY
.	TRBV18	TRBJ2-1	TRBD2	ASSLPRLAGDFRPYNEQF
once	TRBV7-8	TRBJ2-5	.	ASSVRGDWETQY
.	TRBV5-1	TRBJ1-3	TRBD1	ASSLQGASSGNTIY
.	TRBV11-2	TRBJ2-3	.	ASSLGLVTQTDTQY
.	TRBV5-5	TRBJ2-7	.	ASSRLGYEQY
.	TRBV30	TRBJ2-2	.	AWSVLNPGELF
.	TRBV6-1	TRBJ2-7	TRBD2	ASSLAGGREQY
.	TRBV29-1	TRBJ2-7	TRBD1	SVDEGGFEQY
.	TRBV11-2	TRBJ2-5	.	ASSLGLELD
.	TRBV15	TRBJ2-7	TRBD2	ATSPGRVEQY
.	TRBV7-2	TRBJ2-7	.	ASSLGQHSYEQY
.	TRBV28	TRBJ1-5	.	ASSFYTGPSNQPQH
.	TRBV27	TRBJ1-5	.	ASTTFLGGSHQPQH
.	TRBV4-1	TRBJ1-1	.	ASSQARVNTEAF
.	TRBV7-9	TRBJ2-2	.	ASSPMGVNTGELF
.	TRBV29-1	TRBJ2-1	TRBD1	SVEPPDRAIYNEQF
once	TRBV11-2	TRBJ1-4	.	ASSLWGVEKLF
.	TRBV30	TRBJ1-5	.	AWGQHNQPQH
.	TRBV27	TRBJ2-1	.	ASSLANEQF
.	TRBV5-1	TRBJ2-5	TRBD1	ASQATGGQETQY
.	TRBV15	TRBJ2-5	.	ATSRDQGQHQETQY
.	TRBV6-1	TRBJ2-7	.	ASSDRAMSEQY
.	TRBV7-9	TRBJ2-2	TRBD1	ASSSRDRVYAGELF
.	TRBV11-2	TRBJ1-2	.	ASSSYLAGAHYGYT
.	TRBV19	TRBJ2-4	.	ASSKTDFAKNIQY
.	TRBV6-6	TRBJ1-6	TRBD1	ASSYRGDRAFSPLH
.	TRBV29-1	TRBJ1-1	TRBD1	SVVDRAMTEAF
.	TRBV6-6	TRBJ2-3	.	ASSWTALTDTQY
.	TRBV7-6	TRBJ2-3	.	ASSLGPTGDTQY
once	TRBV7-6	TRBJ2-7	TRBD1	ASSLEVTGDEQY
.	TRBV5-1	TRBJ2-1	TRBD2	ASSPRLAEPYNEQF
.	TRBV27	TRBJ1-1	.	ASSTVNSLYAEAF
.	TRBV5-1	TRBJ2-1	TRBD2	ASSSGTSGFSSYNEQF
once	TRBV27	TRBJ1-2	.	ASSLSSNYGYT
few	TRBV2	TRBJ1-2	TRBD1	ASSVGGTAPNYGYT